The 32 T cell receptor beta chains below come from one sample, sequenced in a study of T cell changes during pregnancy in multiple sclerosis. Repertoires were generated with immunoSEQ multiplex PCR, while TCRdb's copy carries only in-frame clones and drops some. The sample consists of around 52,000 clones, 85% to 90% of them appearing once. The specimen sequenced was peripheral blood from another person, used as feeder cells. All receptors derive from a human donor whose cells served as feeder cells for cultures in a pregnancy study.

This chain uses TRBV5-1 with TRBJ2-2; 10 bases align to TRBD2. CDR1 and CDR2 (germline): SGHRS, YFSETQ. With 2 bases clipped from V and 1 base from J, the junction kept 2 bases outside the gene matches. CDR3 length: 16 amino acids. The CDR3 DNA is TGCGCCAGCAGCTTAGGACTAGCGGTGAACACCGGGGAGCTGTTTTTT. Residues: CASSLGLAVNTGELFF.

This clone was seen a few times. This rearrangement joins TRBV6-4 to TRBJ1-5; no reliable D call. Trimming shortened V by 6 bases and J by 6 bases, and 15 bases separated the two germline ends. The CDR3 has 14 residues. Per germline, CDR1 MRHNA and CDR2 SNTAGT. The CDR3 DNA is TGTGCCAGCAGCGAAGACCCTCTTACTCAGCCCCAGCATTTT. It is translated as CASSEDPLTQPQHF.

The V gene is TRBV11-2, the J gene TRBJ2-2; no reliable D call. The CDR3 consists of 16 residues. The ends were cut back, 5 bases at V and 1 base at J, with 14 bases in the middle. CDR1 is SGHAT and CDR2 is FQNNGV in the germline V gene. The CDR3 protein is CASSALRGENTGELFF. The CDR3 nucleotides are TGTGCCAGCAGCGCCCTTCGTGGGGAGAACACCGGGGAGCTGTTTTTT.

V and J are TRBV7-2 and TRBJ1-3; possible D gene TRBD1, 5 bases. From germline, CDR1 is SGHTA and CDR2 FQGNSA. Trimming took 5 bases from V and 1 from J, leaving 12 bases between them. The CDR3 covers 15 residues. The CDR3 spells CASSLDSGSGNTIYF. The CDR3 region has the DNA TGTGCCAGCAGCCTTGACAGCGGTTCTGGAAACACCATATATTTT. Supplemented by reference TRBV7-2 and TRBJ1-3, the full variable domain reads GAGVSQSPSNKVTEKGKDVELRCDPISGHTALYWYRQSLGQGLEFLIYFQGNSAPDKSGLPSDRFSAERTGGSVSTLTIQRTQQEDSAVYLCASSLDSGSGNTIYFGEGSWLTVV.

The chain recombines TRBV20-1 with TRBJ2-3; D gene unclear. The CDR3 consists of 11 residues. Germline V gene lookup returns CDR1 DFQATT and CDR2 SNEGSKA (reference sequence). Trimming shortened V by 4 bases and J by 2 bases, and 4 bases separated the two germline ends. CDR3 sequence: CSAIYTDTQYF. In nucleotides, the CDR3 is TGCAGTGCTATCTACACAGATACGCAGTATTTT.

The chain couples TRBV7-2 to TRBJ1-4; 7 nucleotides line up with TRBD1. From germline, CDR1 is SGHTA and CDR2 FQGNSA. CDR3 length equals 15 residues. With V trimmed by 5 bases and J by 3 bases, 6 bases remained unmatched. CDR3 nucleotides: TGTGCCAGCAGCCCGAACAGGGGACCTAATGAAAAACTGTTTTTT. It specifies CASSPNRGPNEKLFF.

J is TRBJ2-3 and V is TRBV19, with 12 bases that match TRBD2. Trimming cost V 2 bases and J 3 bases; bases outside gene matches: 6. Germline V gene sequence: CDR1 LNHDA, CDR2 SQIVND (reference sequence). The CDR3 sequence is 17 residues long. The CDR3 spells CASSINGLAGWTDTQYF. The CDR3, as DNA: TGTGCCAGTAGTATAAACGGACTAGCGGGATGGACAGATACGCAGTATTTT.

The chain employs TRBV29-1 and TRBJ2-7; 11 bases are shared with TRBD2. Germline values: CDR1 SQVTM, CDR2 ANQGSEA. The CDR3 sequence is 17 residues long. J lost 3 bases, V lost 4 bases, and 14 bases had no gene match. The CDR3 region has the DNA TGCAGCGTTGCCGGGAGGCTAGCGGGAGGATCGGGCTACGAGCAGTACTTC. Protein: CSVAGRLAGGSGYEQYF.

Only one count was recorded for this clone. This chain links TRBV19 with TRBJ1-1, with TRBD1 identical over 9 bases. Germline CDR1 is LNHDA and CDR2 is SQIVND (reference sequence). V gave up 5 bases and J gave up 3 bases; unmatched junction bases: 10. The CDR3 runs to 16 residues. In DNA, the CDR3 is TGTGCCAGTAGTCCCCTGAGGGGACAGGGATACACTGAAGCTTTCTTT. Amino acid sequence: CASSPLRGQGYTEAFF.

The chain links TRBV27 to TRBJ2-5; 13 positions match TRBD2. V was clipped by 4 bases and J by 5 bases; unmatched bases: 10. Germline V gives CDR1 MNHEY, CDR2 SMNVEV (reference sequence). The CDR3 consists of 17 residues. CDR3 nucleotides: TGTGCCAGCAGTTCCCTCGGACTAGCGGGAGTTTGGGAGACCCAGTACTTC. Translated, it gives CASSSLGLAGVWETQYF.

The genes are TRBV6-1 and TRBJ1-1, with a tentative D call TRBD1 (5 bases). This CDR3 contains 14 residues. V gave up 4 bases and J gave up 2 bases, with 11 bases separating them. Per the germline V gene, CDR1 is MNHNS and CDR2 is SASEGT. The CDR3 loop is CASSGPTENTEAFF. DNA for the CDR3: TGTGCCAGCAGTGGCCCGACAGAAAACACTGAAGCTTTCTTT.

Regarding this clone: The same CDR3 also results from other DNA sequences found in this sample. CDR3 loop: CASSLGQGAAEAFF. The DNA of the CDR3 is TGCGCCAGCAGCTTAGGACAGGGGGCAGCTGAAGCTTTCTTT. V is TRBV5-1 and J is TRBJ1-1; TRBD1 aligns across 11 bases. The CDR3 spans 14 residues. Germline assignment: CDR1 SGHRS and CDR2 YFSETQ. Trimming removed 2 bases from V and 6 bases from J; junction bases left unmatched: 3.

This clone was observed once. The chain recombines TRBV7-8 with TRBJ1-1; 10 bases align to TRBD1. The CDR3 runs to 15 residues. Germline-derived CDR1 and CDR2 are SGHVS and FQNEAQ. V lost 5 bases to trimming and J lost 2 bases; unmatched junction nucleotides: 5. The CDR3 spells CASSDRTGGNTEAFF. CDR3 bases: TGTGCCAGCAGCGATAGGACAGGGGGAAACACTGAAGCTTTCTTT.

The chain recombines TRBV5-4 with TRBJ1-4, with 7 positions matching TRBD1. The germline CDR1 and CDR2 sequences are SGHNT and YYREEE (reference sequence). V was clipped by 5 bases and J by 4 bases; unmatched bases: 5. There are 14 residues in the CDR3. The CDR3 spells CASRTGVGNEKLFF. In DNA, the CDR3 is TGTGCCAGCAGAACAGGGGTGGGTAATGAAAAACTGTTTTTT.

This clone was recorded a few times. The J gene is TRBJ1-1, the V gene TRBV2; D not resolved. Germline V gene data show CDR1 as SNHLY and CDR2 as FYNNEI. The CDR3 is 16 residues long. V was cut by 2 bases and J by 0 bases, with 13 bases left in between. The CDR3 nucleotides read TGTGCCAGCAGTGAATCTTCCGCGACCATGAACACTGAAGCTTTCTTT. It encodes CASSESSATMNTEAFF.

The CDR3 loop is CATSLGTGNTGELFF. In nucleotides, the CDR3 is TGTGCCACCAGCCTTGGGACAGGGAACACCGGGGAGCTGTTTTTT. The chain has TRBV15 and TRBJ2-2; 8 positions match TRBD1. V dropped 5 bases and J dropped 1; count of bases not matched to a gene: 3. The CDR3 is 15 amino acids. Germline loops: CDR1 LNHNV, CDR2 YYDKDF (reference sequence).

The chain links TRBV5-6 to TRBJ2-1; no clear D gene. Germline CDR1 is SGHDT and CDR2 is YYEEEE. With 3 bases removed from V and 8 bases from J, the gap between germline ends came to 30 bases. The CDR3 covers 19 residues. The CDR3 loop reads CASSSIRGQRWGRGDEQFF. For the CDR3, the DNA is TGTGCCAGCAGCTCGATACGTGGCCAACGGTGGGGAAGAGGTGATGAGCAGTTCTTC.

The chain employs TRBV18 and TRBJ1-2; D might be TRBD1 (6 bases). Trimming took off 4 bases at V and 5 bases at J, with 11 bases between the two ends. Per the germline V gene, CDR1 is KGHSH and CDR2 is LQKENI. The CDR3 is 13 residues long. The DNA for the CDR3 is TGTGCCAGCTCACGGACAGAGTCTTATGGCTACACCTTC. Its translation: CASSRTESYGYTF.

V usage is TRBV7-2 and J usage is TRBJ2-1; weak D call: TRBD2 (7 bases). Germline V lookup: CDR1 SGHTA, CDR2 FQGNSA. V lost 5 bases, J lost 7 bases, and 24 bases lay in between. This CDR3 has 17 amino acids. CDR3 DNA sequence: TGTGCCAGCAGCCCGCCAAGGGGGGGGGCCGTCTGGAATGAGCAGTTCTTC. It yields the protein CASSPPRGGAVWNEQFF.

This clone was seen only once. The rearrangement uses TRBV18 and TRBJ2-6; possibly TRBD1 for D (6 bases). V was trimmed by 5 bases and J by 2 bases, leaving 16 bases between them. This CDR3 spans 17 amino acids. Per the germline V gene, CDR1 is KGHSH and CDR2 is LQKENI. The chain's CDR3 is CASSSPIRGAGANVLTF. In DNA form, the CDR3 reads TGTGCCAGCTCATCCCCCATCAGGGGTGCTGGGGCCAACGTCCTGACTTTC.

The V gene is TRBV10-3, the J gene TRBJ2-1, with TRBD2 as a possible D gene (5 bases). The germline V and J ends were trimmed by 2 bases and 0 bases, with 11 bases remaining between them. This CDR3 contains 16 residues. Germline V gene data show CDR1 as ENHRY and CDR2 as SYGVKD. CDR3 DNA: TGTGCCATCAGTGAGCCGAGGAGGAGCTCCTACAATGAGCAGTTCTTC. It encodes CAISEPRRSSYNEQFF.

This rearrangement joins TRBV6-5 to TRBJ2-1; a weak D match, TRBD2 (5 bases). Germline V gene lookup returns CDR1 MNHEY and CDR2 SVGAGI. The CDR3 has 14 residues. Trimming left V 8 bases short and J 8 bases short, with 19 bases between. The chain's CDR3 is CASQRRTLVDEQFF. The CDR3, as DNA: TGTGCCAGCCAAAGGAGGACCCTCGTCGATGAGCAGTTCTTC.

The count of this clone is one. The gene calls are TRBV9 and TRBJ2-3, with 13 bases aligning to TRBD2. The CDR3 sequence is 21 residues long. Germline-derived CDR1 and CDR2 are SGDLS and YYNGEE. J was trimmed by 2 bases and V by 0 bases; bases with no gene match: 15. This CDR3 is CASSVGGGVTSGRFHTDTQYF. The CDR3 coding sequence is TGTGCCAGCAGCGTAGGAGGAGGGGTGACTAGCGGGAGGTTCCACACAGATACGCAGTATTTT. The entire variable domain, with the rest obtained from reference TRBV9 and TRBJ2-3, is as follows: DSGVTQTPKHLITATGQRVTLRCSPRSGDLSVYWYQQSLDQGLQFLIQYYNGEERAKGNILERFSAQQFPDLHSELNLSSLELGDSALYFCASSVGGGVTSGRFHTDTQYFGPGTRLTVL.

The J gene is TRBJ1-1, the V gene TRBV29-1; 8 nucleotides align to TRBD1. Germline CDR1 reads SQVTM; CDR2 reads ANQGSEA. V lost 7 bases and J lost 1; bases outside the gene matches: 5. CDR3 length equals 13 residues. For the CDR3, the DNA is TGCAGCGGAGACGGACAGGGGAACACTGAAGCTTTCTTT. Translation gives CSGDGQGNTEAFF.

V is TRBV4-2 and J is TRBJ1-2; D remains ambiguous. The germline gives CDR1 LGHNA, CDR2 YNFKEQ. The germline V and J ends were trimmed by 0 bases and 5 bases, with 13 bases remaining between them. CDR3 length: 15 amino acids. The CDR3 region has the DNA TGTGCCAGCAGCCAAGATTCTTCCTCGGGGTATGGCTACACCTTC. This translates into CASSQDSSSGYGYTF.

This rearrangement joins TRBV28 to TRBJ1-5, with a tentative D call TRBD1 (5 bases). CDR3 length equals 15 residues. Germline CDR1 and CDR2: MDHEN and SYDVKM. The ends were cut back, 2 bases at V and 2 bases at J, with 10 bases in the middle. The CDR3 sequence is CASSLGQGGNQPQHF. The CDR3 DNA follows: TGTGCCAGCAGTTTAGGGCAGGGCGGCAATCAGCCCCAGCATTTT.

V and J are TRBV10-3 and TRBJ1-5; the D is unclear. V gave up 4 bases and J gave up 4 bases, with 8 bases separating them. The germline gives CDR1 ENHRY, CDR2 SYGVKD. This CDR3 comprises 13 residues. CDR3 amino acids: CAISAEGNQPQHF. The CDR3 DNA is TGTGCCATCAGTGCAGAAGGTAATCAGCCCCAGCATTTT.

The chain joins TRBV2 to TRBJ1-4, with 11 positions matching TRBD1. CDR3 size: 17 residues. V was clipped by 5 bases and J by 0 bases; unmatched bases: 5. Germline-derived CDR1 and CDR2 are SNHLY and FYNNEI. For the CDR3, the DNA is TGTGCCAGCAGTAGGACAGGGGGCGGCTCAACTAATGAAAAACTGTTTTTT. It yields the protein CASSRTGGGSTNEKLFF.

This clone was detected a few times. The V gene is TRBV5-4, the J gene TRBJ1-2; D gene uncertain. Germline lookup yields CDR1 SGHNT and CDR2 YYREEE (reference sequence). The CDR3 is 11 amino acids. Trimming took 1 base from V and 8 from J, leaving 6 bases between them. The CDR3 spells CASSLYGGYTF. CDR3 nucleotides: TGTGCCAGCAGCTTGTATGGAGGCTACACCTTC.

This clone was observed a single time. The chain joins TRBV4-2 to TRBJ2-3; D not certain. CDR3 length equals 16 residues. The germline CDR1 and CDR2 sequences are LGHNA and YNFKEQ. V dropped 0 bases and J dropped 1 base, with 11 bases sitting between them. Here the CDR3 reads CASSQDFLDGTDTQYF. For the CDR3, the DNA is TGTGCCAGCAGCCAAGATTTCTTGGACGGCACAGATACGCAGTATTTT.

The gene calls are TRBV18 and TRBJ1-1, with 8 nucleotides matching TRBD1. J was trimmed by 4 bases and V by 4 bases; bases with no gene match: 2. The germline V gene encodes CDR1 KGHSH and CDR2 LQKENI. This CDR3 comprises 13 residues. The CDR3 bases are TGTGCCAGCTCACGAACAGGGGGCACTGAAGCTTTCTTT. Protein product: CASSRTGGTEAFF.

This clone has only one observation. The gene calls are TRBV7-8 and TRBJ2-3; 7 bases are a match to TRBD2. V was pared by 5 bases and J by 2 bases, with 10 bases of the junction left unmatched. The CDR3 has 16 residues. Germline CDR1 is SGHVS and CDR2 is FQNEAQ. The CDR3 nucleotides read TGTGCCAGCAGCCCCGTAAGCGGGACCCCCACAGATACGCAGTATTTT. It translates to CASSPVSGTPTDTQYF.